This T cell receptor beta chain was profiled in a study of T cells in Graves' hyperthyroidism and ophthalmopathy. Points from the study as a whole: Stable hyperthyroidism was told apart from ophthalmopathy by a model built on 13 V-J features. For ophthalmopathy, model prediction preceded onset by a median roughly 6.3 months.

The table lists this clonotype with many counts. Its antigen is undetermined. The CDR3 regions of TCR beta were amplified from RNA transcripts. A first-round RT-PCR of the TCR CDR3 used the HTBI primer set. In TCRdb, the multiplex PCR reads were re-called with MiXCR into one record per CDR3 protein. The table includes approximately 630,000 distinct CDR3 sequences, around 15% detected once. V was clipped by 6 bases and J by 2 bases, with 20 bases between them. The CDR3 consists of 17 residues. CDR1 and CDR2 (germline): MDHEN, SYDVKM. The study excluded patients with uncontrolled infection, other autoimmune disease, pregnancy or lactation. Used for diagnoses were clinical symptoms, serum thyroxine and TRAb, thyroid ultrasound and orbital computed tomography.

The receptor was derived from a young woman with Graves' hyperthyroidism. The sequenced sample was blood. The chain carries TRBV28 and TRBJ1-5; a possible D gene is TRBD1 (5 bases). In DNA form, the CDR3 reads TGTGCCAGCAGGTCCCTCGACCGGGGGGATGGCAATCAGCCCCAGCATTTT. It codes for CASRSLDRGDGNQPQHF.